This T cell receptor (beta chain) is drawn from a study of cytomegalovirus exposure and HLA in healthy donors. This clone showed up just a few times. Its antigen is not known. The CDR3 has 16 residues. Trimming took 5 bases from V and 2 from J, leaving 18 bases between them. The V gene's germline CDR1 is SGHTA and CDR2 FQGNSA. Findings and limits, study-wide: The authors enumerated some 160 TCR beta chains as linked to cytomegalovirus. The Asian-associated ancestry cluster reportedly had fewer N-insertions than the roughly 670-donor mean in a later analysis. Roughly uniform sequencing depth across donors was assumed, possibly incorrectly.

A multiplex PCR was run with 60 Vbeta primers and 13 Jbeta primers. Measured with immunoSEQ multiplex PCR; TCRdb has only the in-frame clones, and not every one. The sample consists of some 150,000 clones, around 73% of them appearing once. The gene calls are TRBV7-2 and TRBJ1-2, with D perhaps TRBD1 (5 bases). Sequenced material: PBMCs. The TCR originated in a female donor in good health and CMV-seronegative. The CDR3 DNA follows: TGTGCCAGCAGCCAAGAACCTACGGGACTGAACTATGGCTACACCTTC. Translated, it gives CASSQEPTGLNYGYTF.